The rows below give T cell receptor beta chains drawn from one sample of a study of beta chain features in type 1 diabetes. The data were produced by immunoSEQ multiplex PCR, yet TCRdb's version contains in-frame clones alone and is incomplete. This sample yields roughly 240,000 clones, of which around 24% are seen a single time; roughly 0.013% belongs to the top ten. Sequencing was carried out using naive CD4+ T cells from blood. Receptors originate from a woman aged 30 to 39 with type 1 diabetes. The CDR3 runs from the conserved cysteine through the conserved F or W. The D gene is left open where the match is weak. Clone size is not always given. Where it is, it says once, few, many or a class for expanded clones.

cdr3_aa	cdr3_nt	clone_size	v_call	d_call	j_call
CASSGAGSLYSTDTQYF	TGTGCCAGCAGCGGAGCGGGATCCCTCTATAGCACAGATACGCAGTATTTT	-	TRBV9	TRBD2	TRBJ2-3
CAWDRASGTEAFF	TGTGCCTGGGACAGGGCCTCGGGAACTGAAGCTTTCTTT	-	TRBV30	TRBD1	TRBJ1-1
CASSLALRELYF	TGTGCCAGCAGCTTAGCTTTGCGGGAGTTGTATTTT	few	TRBV11-2	TRBD2	TRBJ2-3
CSVTTGEDNEQFF	TGCAGCGTTACCACAGGGGAGGACAATGAGCAGTTCTTC	-	TRBV29-1	-	TRBJ2-1
CASSPRNTGELFF	TGTGCCAGCAGCCCCCGTAACACCGGGGAGCTGTTTTTT	-	TRBV11-1	-	TRBJ2-2
CASSARRGLLSGNTIYF	TGTGCCAGCAGCGCCCGCAGGGGGCTGCTCTCTGGAAACACCATATATTTT	once	TRBV9	TRBD1	TRBJ1-3
CATSREGTSSYEQYF	TGTGCCACCAGCAGAGAAGGGACTAGCTCCTACGAGCAGTACTTC	-	TRBV15	TRBD2	TRBJ2-7
CAWRNGTPKGYTF	TGTGCCTGGAGGAACGGGACTCCAAAGGGCTACACCTTC	few	TRBV30	-	TRBJ1-2
CASSASLGSGSGSSYNEQFF	TGTGCCAGCAGCGCATCACTCGGTAGCGGAAGCGGGAGCTCCTACAATGAGCAGTTCTTC	few	TRBV9	TRBD2	TRBJ2-1
CASSKAGIEETQYF	TGTGCCAGCAGCAAAGCGGGAATCGAAGAGACCCAGTACTTC	-	TRBV9	TRBD2	TRBJ2-5
CASSLDQINYGYTF	TGTGCCAGCAGCTTAGATCAGATCAACTATGGCTACACCTTC	-	TRBV7-2	-	TRBJ1-2
CASSLTRYEQYF	TGTGCCAGCAGCTTAACTCGCTACGAGCAGTACTTC	-	TRBV7-2	-	TRBJ2-7
CASSETGLAGTDTQYF	TGTGCCAGCAGTGAAACTGGACTAGCGGGCACAGATACGCAGTATTTT	-	TRBV6-1	TRBD2	TRBJ2-3
CAYESSDREQETQYF	TGTGCCTACGAATCGTCCGACAGGGAACAAGAGACCCAGTACTTC	-	TRBV30	TRBD1	TRBJ2-5
CSVAGRAEAFF	TGCAGCGTTGCAGGGCGTGCTGAAGCTTTCTTT	few	TRBV29-1	-	TRBJ1-1
CASSITSWAYNEQFF	TGTGCCAGCAGCATTACTAGCTGGGCCTACAATGAGCAGTTCTTC	-	TRBV7-6	-	TRBJ2-1
CSVRRGSTDTQYF	TGCAGCGTTAGAAGGGGCAGCACAGATACGCAGTATTTT	few	TRBV29-1	-	TRBJ2-3
CASSVADRMNTEAFF	TGTGCCAGCAGCGTAGCGGACAGAATGAACACTGAAGCTTTCTTT	-	TRBV9	-	TRBJ1-1
CASSDSGTGNNQPQHF	TGTGCCAGCTCCGACTCCGGGACAGGAAACAATCAGCCCCAGCATTTT	few	TRBV18	TRBD1	TRBJ1-5
CSVGELDTEAFF	TGCAGCGTTGGGGAGTTGGACACTGAAGCTTTCTTT	-	TRBV29-1	-	TRBJ1-1
CASRQGLSGANVLTF	TGTGCCAGTAGGCAGGGACTCTCTGGGGCCAACGTCCTGACTTTC	-	TRBV6-5	-	TRBJ2-6
CACKGLLSYNEQFF	TGTGCCTGCAAAGGACTCCTCTCCTACAATGAGCAGTTCTTC	few	TRBV30	-	TRBJ2-1
CASSRRLAQDEQFF	TGTGCCAGTAGCCGGAGACTAGCTCAAGATGAGCAGTTCTTC	few	TRBV19	TRBD2	TRBJ2-1